This entry lists 25 T cell receptor beta chains sequenced from one sample in a study of tumor-infiltrating lymphocytes in primary liver carcinoma (dated by TCRdb to 2016 to 2017). Blood RNA was extracted from unsorted whole blood using TRIzol reagent, and germline DNA was obtained with the DNeasy Blood & Tissue kit. The instrument was an Illumina HiSeq 2500. TCRbeta-specific cDNA was reverse-transcribed from approximately 0.5 ug total RNA using a constant-region primer and ProtoScript II reverse transcriptase. Three nested multiplex PCR rounds, following a slightly modified ARM-PCR procedure, were used to build the TCRbeta libraries. Multiplex TRBV1-TRBV30 forward primers and a Cbeta reverse primer were used in the first two PCR rounds, each of which was run for around 10 cycles. The raw public data were reprocessed by TCRdb itself: fastp quality trimming at Q25, MiXCR clonotype calling, in-frame beta chains only. Duplicate CDR3 protein sequences are folded into a single record with the most common DNA and genes. The sample table holds 310,000 or so distinct CDR3 sequences, of which 45% to 70% were seen once. Of the sample, more than 15% is held by the ten largest clones.

Sequencing was done on a sample of peripheral blood. All receptors come from a woman in her twenties or thirties with primary liver carcinoma and hepatitis B virus infection.

For this clonotype: A clone one base away is much larger, so this may be a read error. The chain employs TRBV29-1 and TRBJ2-2; TRBD2 is a possible D gene (6 bases). The length of the CDR3 is 13 residues. The V gene's germline CDR1 is SQVTM and CDR2 ANQGSEA. Here the CDR3 reads CSARDLNTGEPFF. Here the CDR3 DNA reads TGCAGCGCGCGGGACCTTAACACCGGGGAGCCGTTTTTT.

In its sample, this clonotype was seen many times. This chain uses TRBV6-6 with TRBJ2-7, with TRBD1 identical over 9 bases. The germline CDR1 and CDR2 sequences are MNHNY and SVGAGI (reference sequence). There are 15 residues in the CDR3. V dropped 5 bases and J dropped 1; count of bases not matched to a gene: 6. CDR3 protein: CASSPRTGESYEQYF. For the CDR3, the DNA is TGTGCCAGCAGTCCCCGGACAGGGGAATCCTACGAGCAGTACTTC.

This rearrangement joins TRBV5-1 to TRBJ2-7; D possibly corresponds to TRBD1 (5 bases). The CDR3 sequence is 13 residues long. CDR1 and CDR2 (germline): SGHRS, YFSETQ. With 2 bases removed from V and 2 bases from J, the gap between germline ends came to 8 bases. Written as DNA, the CDR3 is TGCGCCAGCAGCTTAGGGGCGGCCTACGAGCAGTACTTC. This sequence encodes CASSLGAAYEQYF.

With regard to this clonotype: This may be a read error: a much more frequent sequence differs by one nucleotide. V gene TRBV29-1 combines with J gene TRBJ1-2; TRBD1 is a possible D gene (5 bases). Germline V gene sequence: CDR1 SQVTM, CDR2 ANQGSEA. The CDR3 extends over 13 amino acids. The CDR3 loop is CSVLKDTTYDYTF. The CDR3, as DNA: TGCAGCGTTCTCAAGGACACGACCTATGACTACACCTTC.

CDR3 amino acids: CASSYSSTGDLFF. CDR3 nucleotides: TGTGCCAGCAGTTACTCATCCACCGGGGACTTGTTTTTT. This chain uses TRBV6-5 with TRBJ2-2; tentative D call: TRBD2 (6 bases). The CDR3 contains 13 residues. The germline V gene has CDR1 MNHEY and CDR2 SVGAGI. V was pared by 0 bases and J by 15 bases, with 14 bases between.

Concerning this clonotype: It may be a read error: a sequence one base away is much more abundant. This chain links TRBV11-2 with TRBJ2-7; 12 bases are shared with TRBD2. Germline V gene lookup returns CDR1 SGHAT and CDR2 FQNNGV. The CDR3 is made up of 15 amino acids. The DNA of the CDR3 is TGTGCCGGCAGCCTAGCGGGAGGGAGCACCTACGATCAGTACTTC. Protein: CAGSLAGGSTYDQYF.

The J gene is TRBJ2-7, the V gene TRBV2; D might be TRBD2 (5 bases). Germline V gene lookup returns CDR1 SNHLY and CDR2 FYNNEI. With 8 bases removed from V and 2 bases from J, the gap between germline ends came to 10 bases. CDR3 length: 12 residues. The CDR3 protein is CASEAATYEQYF. The CDR3 region has the DNA TGTGCCAGCGAAGCGGCCACCTACGAGCAGTACTTC.

About this clonotype: A read error is possible here, since a much larger clone lies one base away. The J gene is TRBJ2-5, the V gene TRBV12-3 or TRBV12-4, with 12 nucleotides matching TRBD2. The CDR3 runs to 15 residues. The CDR3 DNA reads as TGTGCCAGCAGTTTGACTAGCGGGAGAAGAGAGGCCCAGTACTTC. Amino acid sequence: CASSLTSGRREAQYF.

The table lists this clonotype with a few counts. The conserved phenylalanine or tryptophan normally closing the CDR3 is absent here, so this likely arose from a read error. The V gene is TRBV6-1, the J gene TRBJ2-6, with D hard to call. Germline-derived CDR1 and CDR2 are MNHNS and SASEGT. Trimming removed 2 bases from V and 3 bases from J, with 2 bases in between. CDR3 size: 13 residues. CDR3 amino acids: CASSERGANVLTL. In DNA, the CDR3 is TGTGCCAGCAGTGAACGTGGGGCCAACGTCCTGACTCTC.

In this sample, this clonotype turned up once. A much larger clone lies one base from this, so it may be a read error. J is TRBJ2-1 and V is TRBV12-3 or TRBV12-4; D uncertain. This CDR3 has 13 residues. The CDR3 sequence: CASSPTEWNEQSF. The CDR3 DNA reads as TGTGCCAGCAGCCCAACAGAGTGGAATGAGCAGTCCTTC.

This clonotype has only a few counts. V gene TRBV6-1 combines with J gene TRBJ1-5; tentatively, D is TRBD1 (6 bases). This CDR3 is 13 amino acids long. Germline loops: CDR1 MNHNS, CDR2 SASEGT. Trimming removed 6 bases at V and 3 bases at J, with 9 bases between. The CDR3, as DNA: TGTGCCAGCAGCGACAGGTTCAATCAGCCCCAGCATTTT. Its protein is CASSDRFNQPQHF.

Concerning this clonotype itself: A single base separates this from a much larger clone, so it may be a read error. The rearrangement links TRBV12-5 to TRBJ1-5, with D maybe TRBD1 (6 bases). The germline V and J ends were trimmed by 8 bases and 4 bases, with 18 bases remaining between them. The CDR3 has 15 amino acids. The V gene's germline CDR1 is LGHNT and CDR2 FRNRAP. The CDR3: CASSPGDTPNQPQHF. The DNA of the CDR3 is TGTGCTAGTTCTCCTGGGGACACCCCTAATCAGCCCCAGCATTTT.

J is TRBJ2-3 and V is TRBV6-1; no clear D. Germline CDR1 and CDR2: MNHNS and SASEGT. V lost 6 bases, J lost 5 bases, and 15 bases lay in between. This CDR3 is built from 14 residues. CDR3 nucleotides: TGTGCCAGCAGGCCGGATTCCCCCGGAGATACGCAGTATTTT. Translating gives CASRPDSPGDTQYF.

In its sample, this clonotype was seen many times. V and J are TRBV5-6 and TRBJ2-7; 8 nucleotides match TRBD1. V lost 4 bases to trimming and J lost 4 bases; unmatched junction nucleotides: 13. Germline V lookup: CDR1 SGHDT, CDR2 YYEEEE. This CDR3 has 16 amino acids. Here the CDR3 reads CASSPNLDRGSYEQYF. In DNA form, the CDR3 reads TGTGCCAGCAGCCCGAACCTCGACAGGGGTTCGTACGAGCAGTACTTC.

This clonotype was counted at least ten times. The CDR3 nucleotides are TGTGCCAGCAGTGAAGGGACCGGGGCCGGGACCTATGGCTACACCTTC. The encoded protein is CASSEGTGAGTYGYTF. V is TRBV6-1 and J is TRBJ1-2; a weak D match, TRBD1 (5 bases). The CDR3 totals 16 residues. CDR1 is MNHNS and CDR2 is SASEGT in the germline V gene. The V gene lost 1 base and the J gene lost 4 bases, with 16 bases spanning the gap.

This clonotype has at least ten counts. The CDR3 is CASSQDRGADTQYF. CDR3 nucleotides: TGTGCCAGCAGCCAAGATCGAGGGGCAGATACGCAGTATTTT. The chain joins TRBV4-2 to TRBJ2-3, with D perhaps assigned TRBD1 or TRBD2 (5 bases each). CDR1 is LGHNA and CDR2 is YNFKEQ in the germline V gene. This CDR3 comprises 14 residues. V lost 0 bases to trimming and J lost 4 bases, with 8 bases between them.

For this clonotype: Since a much larger clone is just one base distant, this may be a read error. The chain carries TRBV12-3 or TRBV12-4 and TRBJ1-5, with a possible D match to TRBD1 (6 bases). Trimming pared 7 bases from V and 11 bases from J, leaving 15 bases between. The CDR3 is 12 residues long. This chain's CDR3 is CASTFEQGTQHF. CDR3 coding DNA: TGTGCCAGCACTTTCGAACAGGGAACCCAGCATTTT.

As to this clonotype: Germline is not matched at one junction end, which may reflect a read error. The chain links TRBV11-2 to TRBJ2-1; D call uncertain. This CDR3 region has 13 residues. In germline, CDR1 is SGHAT, CDR2 FQNNGV. As DNA, the CDR3 is TGTGCCAGCAGCCTCCCAGTATACAATGAGCACTTCTTC. Protein product: CASSLPVYNEHFF.

A note on this clonotype: This may stem from a read error, because a much larger clone lies one nucleotide away. V usage is TRBV11-2 and J usage is TRBJ2-4; 7 positions agree with TRBD1. This CDR3 spans 14 amino acids. Germline lookup yields CDR1 SGHAT and CDR2 FQNNGV. The CDR3 nucleotides read TGTGCCAGCAGCTTAATGACAGGGAAAAACATTCAGCACTTC. As protein: CASSLMTGKNIQHF.

The table lists this clonotype with many counts. The chain is built from TRBV12-3 or TRBV12-4 and TRBJ2-5, with a tentative D call TRBD1 (5 bases). There are 13 residues in the CDR3. Trimming took 5 bases from V and 7 from J, leaving 14 bases between them. CDR3 coding DNA: TGTGCCAGCAGTAGGACGCCCACAGGGACCCAGTACTTC. It specifies CASSRTPTGTQYF.

As concerns this clonotype: Being one base from a much bigger clone, this may be a read error. This chain links TRBV6-1 with TRBJ1-5; TRBD1 might be the D (5 bases). V was clipped by 11 bases and J by 8 bases, with 22 bases between them. The CDR3 is 14 residues long. Germline V gene sequence: CDR1 MNHNS, CDR2 SASEGT. This chain's CDR3 is CASESGQGDKPQHF. CDR3 sequence (DNA): TGTGCCTCGGAGTCAGGGCAGGGCGATAAGCCCCAGCATTTT.

The J gene is TRBJ1-1, the V gene TRBV7-9, with unresolved D. V was clipped by 4 bases and J by 8 bases, with 2 bases between them. From germline, CDR1 is SEHNR and CDR2 FQNEAQ (reference sequence). CDR3 length equals 9 residues. The CDR3 reads CASSSEAFF. CDR3 nucleotides: TGTGCCAGCAGCTCGGAAGCTTTCTTT.

As concerns this clonotype: A much bigger clone sits one base away, suggesting this may be a read error. Lacking the conserved final phenylalanine or tryptophan, this CDR3 likely reflects a read error. The chain recombines TRBV6-5 with TRBJ1-6; D is ambiguous. Germline V gene lookup returns CDR1 MNHEY and CDR2 SVGAGI. V lost 0 bases and J lost 7, with 10 bases in between. The CDR3 spans 15 residues. CDR3 residues: CASSYSRRGNSPLHS. The CDR3 nucleotides are TGTGCCAGCAGTTACTCGAGACGGGGAAATTCACCCCTCCACTCT.

With respect to this clonotype: A single base separates this from a much larger clone, so it may be a read error. The chain recombines TRBV6-6 with TRBJ1-5; D perhaps matches TRBD1 (6 bases). Germline V CDR1 and CDR2: MNHNY, SVGAGI (reference sequence). The CDR3 contains 14 residues. The CDR3: CASSIQGGNLPQHF. Here the CDR3 DNA reads TGTGCCAGCAGTATACAGGGAGGCAATCTGCCCCAGCATTTT.

This clonotype was seen more than once but under ten times. The chain joins TRBV6-2 or TRBV6-3 to TRBJ2-1; 13 bases map to TRBD2. CDR1 is MNHEY and CDR2 is SVGEGT in the germline V gene. This CDR3 has 14 residues. V was clipped by 11 bases and J by 5 bases; unmatched bases: 6. In DNA form, the CDR3 reads TGTGCCGGTCAGACTAGCGGGAGGAACAATGAGCAGTTCTTC. It encodes CAGQTSGRNNEQFF.